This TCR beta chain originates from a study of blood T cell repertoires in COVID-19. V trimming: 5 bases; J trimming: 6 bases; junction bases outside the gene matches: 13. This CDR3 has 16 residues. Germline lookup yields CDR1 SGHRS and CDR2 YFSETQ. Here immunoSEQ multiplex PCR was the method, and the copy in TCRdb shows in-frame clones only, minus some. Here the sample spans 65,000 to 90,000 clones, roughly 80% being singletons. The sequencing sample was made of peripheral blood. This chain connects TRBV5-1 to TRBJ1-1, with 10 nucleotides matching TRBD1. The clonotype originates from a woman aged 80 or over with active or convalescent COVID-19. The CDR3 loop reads CASRKRGQGFSSEAFF. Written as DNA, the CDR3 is TGCGCCAGCAGAAAGCGGGGACAGGGGTTTAGCTCTGAAGCTTTCTTT. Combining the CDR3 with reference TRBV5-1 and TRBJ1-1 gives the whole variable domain KAGVTQTPRYLIKTRGQQVTLSCSPISGHRSVSWYQQTPGQGLQFLFEYFSETQRNKGNFPGRFSGRQFSNSRSEMNVSTLELGDSALYLCASRKRGQGFSSEAFFGQGTRLTVV.